The next 12 T cell receptor beta chains were all read from a single sample in a study of blood T cell repertoires in COVID-19. Sequencing was performed with immunoSEQ multiplex PCR; in TCRdb, only in-frame clones are kept and a portion is missing. The sample has approximately 90,000 clones, 80% to 90% seen once; the top ten hold 18%. The specimen sequenced was peripheral blood. Receptors originate from a woman aged 80 or older with acute or convalescent COVID-19.

The V gene is TRBV7-9, the J gene TRBJ1-4, with TRBD1 matching 7 bases. The CDR3 is 14 residues long. V trimming: 5 bases; J trimming: 4 bases; junction bases outside the gene matches: 4. Germline CDR1 reads SEHNR; CDR2 reads FQNEAQ (reference sequence). In DNA form, the CDR3 reads TGTGCCAGCAGCGTAAGACAGGGTAATGAAAAACTGTTTTTT. It specifies CASSVRQGNEKLFF.

This clone has only a few counts. The chain uses TRBV28 and TRBJ1-2; D possibly corresponds to TRBD1 (6 bases). This CDR3 is 13 amino acids long. Germline lookup yields CDR1 MDHEN and CDR2 SYDVKM. V was cut by 6 bases and J by 2 bases, with 10 bases left in between. This chain's CDR3 is CASSYTGNYGYTF. The CDR3 nucleotides read TGTGCCAGCAGCTACACAGGGAACTATGGCTACACCTTC.

The rearrangement links TRBV19 to TRBJ2-1, with 8 bases lining up with TRBD2. V shed 3 bases, J shed 5 bases, and the junction held 12 bases outside the gene matches. CDR1 is LNHDA, CDR2 SQIVND, per germline (reference sequence). This CDR3 has 17 residues. CDR3 residues: CASSMGPGGLPHNEQFF. For the CDR3, the DNA is TGTGCCAGTAGTATGGGGCCGGGGGGGCTACCTCACAATGAGCAGTTCTTC.

The rearrangement links TRBV28 to TRBJ1-2; 8 bases line up with TRBD1. The CDR3 runs 14 residues. The V and J ends lost 6 bases and 4 bases, in that order; junction bases with no gene match: 7. The germline V gene encodes CDR1 MDHEN and CDR2 SYDVKM. The CDR3 DNA follows: TGTGCCAGCAGCCTCAGGGGGCGCAGCTATGGCTACACCTTC. It specifies CASSLRGRSYGYTF.

The V gene is TRBV2, the J gene TRBJ2-1; possible D gene TRBD1, 6 bases. This CDR3 region has 13 residues. Per germline, CDR1 SNHLY and CDR2 FYNNEI. Trimming removed 8 bases from V and 7 bases from J, with 15 bases in between. This CDR3 is CASGTQGRNEQFF. The CDR3 DNA reads as TGTGCCAGCGGGACACAGGGAAGGAATGAGCAGTTCTTC.

This chain joins TRBV3-1 (or the pseudogene TRBV3-2) and TRBJ1-1; TRBD1 is a possible D gene (5 bases). CDR3 size: 13 residues. Germline assignment: CDR1 LGHDT and CDR2 YNNKEL (reference sequence). The germline V and J ends were trimmed by 1 base and 7 bases, with 10 bases remaining between them. This CDR3 reads CASSQVAGDEAFF. In nucleotides, the CDR3 is TGTGCCAGCAGCCAAGTGGCGGGGGATGAAGCTTTCTTT.

The gene calls are TRBV29-1 and TRBJ1-5, with a weak D call TRBD1 (5 bases). From germline, CDR1 is SQVTM and CDR2 ANQGSEA. CDR3 length equals 13 residues. Trimming took 5 bases from V and 9 from J, leaving 17 bases between them. This chain's CDR3 is CSVFDGTGGPQHF. The DNA for the CDR3 is TGCAGCGTTTTCGACGGGACCGGGGGGCCCCAGCATTTT. Drawing the rest from reference TRBV29-1 and TRBJ1-5, the complete variable domain is SAVISQKPSRDICQRGTSLTIQCQVDSQVTMMFWYRQQPGQSLTLIATANQGSEATYESGFVIDKFPISRPNLTFSTLTVSNMSPEDSSIYLCSVFDGTGGPQHFGDGTRLSIL.

The rearrangement joins TRBV9 to TRBJ2-1; maybe TRBD2 (7 bases). Trimming cost V 0 bases and J 5 bases, with 12 bases left between them. Germline V gives CDR1 SGDLS, CDR2 YYNGEE. The CDR3 extends over 15 amino acids. CDR3 loop: CASSVGGGSHNEQFF. As DNA, the CDR3 is TGTGCCAGCAGCGTAGGGGGGGGCTCACACAATGAGCAGTTCTTC.

This chain joins TRBV7-2 and TRBJ2-7; 8 nucleotides align to TRBD2. Trimming at V came to 4 bases and at J to 5 bases, leaving 7 bases not matched to a gene. Germline V gene lookup returns CDR1 SGHTA and CDR2 FQGNSA. The CDR3 runs 14 residues. The CDR3 DNA follows: TGTGCCAGCAGCTCCTACGGGGGGGCTGACGAGCAGTACTTC. Protein: CASSSYGGADEQYF.

This clone was detected a few times. This chain uses TRBV5-1 with TRBJ1-1; D call uncertain. CDR3 length equals 14 residues. Germline assignment: CDR1 SGHRS and CDR2 YFSETQ. V was trimmed by 4 bases and J by 1 base, leaving 11 bases between them. The CDR3 DNA follows: TGCGCCAGCAGCCTAGGATATTCGAACACTGAAGCTTTCTTT. It is translated as CASSLGYSNTEAFF.

The J gene is TRBJ2-7, the V gene TRBV11-3; 9 positions agree with TRBD1. There are 14 residues in the CDR3. Germline-derived CDR1 and CDR2 are SGHNT and YENEEA. The ends lost 5 bases at V and 6 bases at J; junction bases unmatched: 8. CDR3 residues: CASSNPGQGSEQYF. CDR3 DNA sequence: TGTGCCAGCAGCAACCCGGGACAGGGATCCGAGCAGTACTTC.

This chain connects TRBV3-1 (or the pseudogene TRBV3-2) to TRBJ2-6; 7 bases agree with TRBD1. CDR1 LGHDT and CDR2 YNNKEL come from the germline V gene (reference sequence). Losses at the gene ends were 4 bases for V and 4 bases for J; bases not matched to a gene: 7. CDR3 size: 16 residues. CDR3 coding DNA: TGTGCCAGCAGCCCGTGGGACAGTCAAGGGGCCAACGTCCTGACTTTC. This gives the protein CASSPWDSQGANVLTF.